This entry concerns a single TCR beta chain. Antigen unknown. The sample is drawn from a study of cytomegalovirus exposure and HLA in healthy donors. Study-wide results and caveats: In a later analysis, compared with equally common non-associated chains, HLA-associated beta chains were more expanded.

Primers: 60 Vbeta forward and 13 Jbeta reverse. Only in-frame clones appear in the TCRdb table, and some are missing; sequencing was by immunoSEQ multiplex PCR. The sample shows about 120,000 clones, around 63% of them seen only once. The length of the CDR3 is 15 residues. Trimming cost V 4 bases and J 2 bases, with 11 bases left between them. Germline assignment: CDR1 LGHNA and CDR2 YNFKEQ. This chain links TRBV4-2 with TRBJ1-4, with D unresolved. The receptor was derived from a man aged 35 to 55 in good health and CMV-seropositive. Input material: PBMCs. CDR3 coding DNA: TGTGCCAGCAGCCGGCAACGGGGTACTAATGAAAAACTGTTTTTT. The encoded protein is CASSRQRGTNEKLFF.